Below, one T cell receptor (beta chain) is given with its context. Its antigen is still unknown. This specimen belongs to a study of cytomegalovirus exposure and HLA in healthy donors. Study-wide background: Membership in the Caucasian-associated ancestry cluster was found for 75% to 85% of 300 to 400 genotyped donors.

The study, taken as a whole, reports: Per a prior analysis, the majority of TCR beta V segments were productive roughly 90% or roughly 30% of the time. It was taken for granted in presence/absence analyses that sequencing depth across donors was roughly uniform.

There are 15 residues in the CDR3. V lost 0 bases to trimming and J lost 5 bases, with 14 bases between them. Germline V gene data show CDR1 as SGHDT and CDR2 as YYEEEE. The PCR used 60 Vbeta and 13 Jbeta primers. Data came from immunoSEQ multiplex PCR; TCRdb stores just in-frame clones and leaves some out. The sample holds approximately 200,000 clones; roughly three quarters are singletons and the top ten take around 1.6%. Sequenced material: PBMCs. This receptor was taken from a young woman in good health and CMV-seronegative. The rearrangement uses TRBV5-6 and TRBJ2-5; tentatively, D is TRBD1 (7 bases). The DNA for the CDR3 is TGTGCCAGCAGCTTGGCCGGCAGGGGGGACGAGACCCAGTACTTC. Its protein is CASSLAGRGDETQYF.